What follows are 27 T cell receptor beta chains derived from one specimen sequenced in a study of shared clonotypes between healthy human individuals. Some clones are missing from TCRdb's copy, which holds only in-frame ones; the method was immunoSEQ multiplex PCR. The sample contains over a million clones, about 80% of which appear only once. Source material: memory CD4+ T cells from PBMCs. Indicated subset: CD45RA-negative fraction. These receptors were collected from a man between 18 and 29 years old in good health. Some clones in this sample may be carry-over from other donors' samples.

This clone was seen once. The chain joins TRBV27 to TRBJ2-7; TRBD2 matches at 9 bases. The CDR3 is 15 residues long. Unmatched junction bases numbered 5, after V lost 3 bases and J lost 2 bases. Per germline, CDR1 MNHEY and CDR2 SMNVEV (reference sequence). This CDR3 reads CASSFGLAGTYEQYF. The CDR3 DNA sequence: TGTGCCAGCAGTTTTGGGCTAGCGGGGACCTACGAGCAGTACTTC.

The chain carries TRBV7-3 and TRBJ2-3; D remains unclear. The V gene's germline CDR1 is SGHTA and CDR2 FQGTGA. The CDR3 is 14 residues long. Trimming cost V 1 base and J 5 bases, with 10 bases left between them. The CDR3 region is CASSLNPARDTQYF. DNA for the CDR3: TGTGCCAGCAGCTTAAATCCGGCAAGAGATACGCAGTATTTT. The variable domain in full, completed from reference TRBV7-3 and TRBJ2-3, reads GAGVSQTPSNKVTEKGKYVELRCDPISGHTALYWYRQSLGQGPEFLIYFQGTGAADDSGLPNDRFFAVRPEGSVSTLKIQRTERGDSAVYLCASSLNPARDTQYFGPGTRLTVL.

The V call is TRBV27, the J call TRBJ1-5, with 9 bases aligning to TRBD1. There are 15 residues in the CDR3. V trimming: 5 bases; J trimming: 5 bases; junction bases outside the gene matches: 7. The V gene's germline CDR1 is MNHEY and CDR2 SMNVEV (reference sequence). CDR3 region: CASSLGQGWDQPQHF. CDR3 coding DNA: TGTGCCAGCAGTCTAGGACAGGGGTGGGATCAGCCCCAGCATTTT.

The rearrangement links TRBV28 to TRBJ1-5, with 7 bases that match TRBD1. This CDR3 has 15 residues. Germline CDR1 MDHEN, CDR2 SYDVKM. J was trimmed by 9 bases and V by 8 bases; bases with no gene match: 16. The CDR3 DNA reads as TGTGCCAGCGGAGATAACAGGGGCTTGGGTACGCCCCAGCATTTT. Protein sequence: CASGDNRGLGTPQHF.

Concerning this clone: The identical CDR3 is also encoded by other nucleotide sequences in the sample. The V call is TRBV5-1, the J call TRBJ2-7; D not resolved. The CDR3 covers 13 residues. Deletions cut 0 bases from V and 4 bases from J, with 8 bases between. The V gene's germline CDR1 is SGHRS and CDR2 YFSETQ. CDR3 loop: CASSLAGSYEQYF. CDR3 in DNA: TGCGCCAGCAGCTTGGCCGGCAGTTACGAGCAGTACTTC.

This sequence joins TRBV2 and TRBJ1-1, with a possible D match to TRBD1 (6 bases). Trimming cost V 6 bases and J 2 bases, with 16 bases left between them. CDR3 length equals 15 residues. The germline V gene encodes CDR1 SNHLY and CDR2 FYNNEI. The CDR3 region is CASRTAGTSNTEAFF. Here the CDR3 DNA reads TGTGCCAGCAGGACCGCCGGGACAAGCAACACTGAAGCTTTCTTT.

The V call is TRBV5-4, the J call TRBJ2-5; D is undetermined. The germline V gene encodes CDR1 SGHNT and CDR2 YYREEE (reference sequence). V lost 1 base and J lost 2, with 9 bases in between. The CDR3 consists of 14 residues. CDR3 amino acids: CASSLQATQETQYF. The CDR3 DNA reads TGTGCCAGCAGCTTGCAAGCTACACAAGAGACCCAGTACTTC.

This clone was observed a handful of times. The genes are TRBV5-1 and TRBJ1-4; D is uncertain. The CDR3 is made up of 14 amino acids. V shed 0 bases and J shed 8 bases, with 11 bases lying between them. The germline V gene encodes CDR1 SGHRS and CDR2 YFSETQ. The CDR3 here is CASSLDVEREKLFF. CDR3 sequence (DNA): TGCGCCAGCAGCTTGGATGTGGAGAGGGAAAAACTGTTTTTT.

This clone came up once. The rearrangement links TRBV5-8 to TRBJ1-1, with D unclear. V was shortened by 0 bases and J by 5 bases, with 8 bases between the two germline ends. CDR3 length: 13 amino acids. Germline assignment: CDR1 SGHTS and CDR2 YDEGEE. CDR3 DNA sequence: TGTGCCAGCAGCTTGGCCGAGAGGACTGAAGCTTTCTTT. As protein: CASSLAERTEAFF.

This chain connects TRBV6-5 to TRBJ1-3, with D perhaps matching TRBD1 (5 bases). V was shortened by 6 bases and J by 0 bases, with 9 bases between the two germline ends. This CDR3 has 14 residues. Germline CDR1 MNHEY, CDR2 SVGAGI. The CDR3 here is CASSEGLSGNTIYF. In nucleotides, the CDR3 is TGTGCCAGCAGCGAGGGACTCTCTGGAAACACCATATATTTT.

The CDR3 is CASSLASGWSYEQYF. The DNA of the CDR3 is TGTGCCAGCAGTTTAGCCTCAGGGTGGAGTTACGAGCAGTACTTC. The chain employs TRBV28 and TRBJ2-7; D may be TRBD1 (5 bases). The length of the CDR3 is 15 residues. V was shortened by 2 bases and J by 4 bases, with 15 bases between the two germline ends. From germline, CDR1 is MDHEN and CDR2 SYDVKM.

This sequence joins TRBV30 and TRBJ1-1; a possible D gene is TRBD1 (6 bases). Germline V CDR1 and CDR2: GTSNPN, SVGIG (reference sequence). This CDR3 is built from 11 residues. V was shortened by 4 bases and J by 9 bases, with 12 bases between the two germline ends. The CDR3 loop reads CAWTGGGKAFF. In DNA form, the CDR3 reads TGTGCCTGGACTGGAGGGGGGAAAGCTTTCTTT.

The chain couples TRBV7-3 to TRBJ2-5, with D tentatively TRBD2 (5 bases). Germline V gene lookup returns CDR1 SGHTA and CDR2 FQGTGA. The V gene lost 5 bases and the J gene lost 2 bases, with 9 bases spanning the gap. The CDR3 covers 13 residues. CDR3 DNA: TGTGCCAGCAGCCGAGGGAATCAAGAGACCCAGTACTTC. Protein product: CASSRGNQETQYF.

The sample holds a few counts of this clone. This chain links TRBV30 with TRBJ1-1; D gene unclear. V lost 7 bases to trimming and J lost 4 bases, with 10 bases between them. Germline lookup yields CDR1 GTSNPN and CDR2 SVGIG (reference sequence). The CDR3 runs 11 residues. Here the CDR3 reads CALQWVTEAFF. CDR3 sequence (DNA): TGTGCCTTACAGTGGGTCACTGAAGCTTTCTTT.

This clone was counted once. This chain uses TRBV6-6 with TRBJ1-4, with no clear D. Germline V lookup: CDR1 MNHNY, CDR2 SVGAGI (reference sequence). V was trimmed by 0 bases and J by 5 bases, leaving 13 bases between them. The CDR3 covers 16 residues. The CDR3 nucleotides read TGTGCCAGCAGTTACTCAGGCAGAAGATCCAATGAAAAACTGTTTTTT. Protein product: CASSYSGRRSNEKLFF.

The chain carries TRBV7-9 and TRBJ1-1, with D tentatively TRBD1 (6 bases). The V end was cut by 7 bases, the J end by 3 bases, with 18 bases between. The CDR3 loop spans 15 amino acids. CDR1 and CDR2 from the germline V gene are SEHNR and FQNEAQ (reference sequence). The CDR3: CASTLFQGRHTEAFF. The CDR3 DNA reads as TGTGCCAGCACCCTCTTCCAGGGGAGGCACACTGAAGCTTTCTTT.

The rearrangement joins TRBV28 to TRBJ1-5, with unresolved D. Trimming took 2 bases from V and 3 from J, leaving 14 bases between them. CDR1 and CDR2 from the germline V gene are MDHEN and SYDVKM. This CDR3 region has 16 residues. The CDR3 spells CASSLLRTVLNQPQHF. The CDR3 region has the DNA TGTGCCAGCAGTTTACTTCGCACCGTTCTCAATCAGCCCCAGCATTTT.

This chain links TRBV6-5 with TRBJ2-2; 8 nucleotides agree with TRBD2. Trimming took 8 bases from V and 6 from J; bases not matched to a gene: 8. CDR3 length equals 14 residues. In germline, CDR1 is MNHEY, CDR2 SVGAGI. Here the CDR3 reads CASAGTRRSGELFF. CDR3 bases: TGTGCCAGCGCCGGGACTAGGAGGTCCGGGGAGCTGTTTTTT.

The gene calls are TRBV7-3 and TRBJ2-3; perhaps TRBD2 as D (6 bases). The CDR3 totals 15 residues. V was cut by 5 bases and J by 0 bases, with 12 bases left in between. Germline CDR1 is SGHTA and CDR2 is FQGTGA. The CDR3 nucleotides read TGTGCCAGCAGCCTGGGGGGAGTTAGCACAGATACGCAGTATTTT. This encodes CASSLGGVSTDTQYF.

The chain carries TRBV30 and TRBJ1-3; D might be TRBD1 (5 bases). Trimming removed 3 bases from V and 0 bases from J, with 15 bases in between. The CDR3 is made up of 16 amino acids. CDR1 is GTSNPN, CDR2 SVGIG, per germline (reference sequence). In DNA form, the CDR3 reads TGTGCCTGGAGGGAGGGCAGGGCCCACTCTGGAAACACCATATATTTT. Amino acid sequence: CAWREGRAHSGNTIYF.

The genes are TRBV9 and TRBJ1-4, with D hard to call. V was trimmed by 5 bases and J by 5 bases, leaving 19 bases between them. This CDR3 is built from 16 residues. Germline assignment: CDR1 SGDLS and CDR2 YYNGEE. The CDR3 reads CASSSQSGVSNEKLFF. The CDR3 DNA reads as TGTGCCAGCAGTTCACAGTCTGGAGTTTCGAATGAAAAACTGTTTTTT.

The V gene is TRBV28, the J gene TRBJ2-1; D gene unclear. The length of the CDR3 is 14 residues. Germline CDR1 and CDR2: MDHEN and SYDVKM. Trimming stripped 6 bases from V and 0 bases from J, with 9 bases between. The CDR3 coding sequence is TGTGCCAGCAGGGTCAGGAGCTCCTACAATGAGCAGTTCTTC. This sequence encodes CASRVRSSYNEQFF.

With regard to this clone: In the same sample, other DNA sequences code for this CDR3. The rearrangement uses TRBV9 and TRBJ2-3, with unresolved D. The CDR3 covers 14 residues. The germline gives CDR1 SGDLS, CDR2 YYNGEE. V lost 0 bases to trimming and J lost 0 bases, with 5 bases between them. CDR3 coding DNA: TGTGCCAGCAGCGTAGAAACTAGCACAGATACGCAGTATTTT. This gives the protein CASSVETSTDTQYF.

This clone was seen many times. The chain uses TRBV7-9 and TRBJ1-2, with 7 bases lining up with TRBD1. With V trimmed by 5 bases and J by 5 bases, 11 bases remained unmatched. The CDR3 is 15 residues long. CDR1 SEHNR and CDR2 FQNEAQ come from the germline V gene (reference sequence). The CDR3: CASSPGGATDYGYTF. Written as DNA, the CDR3 is TGTGCCAGCAGCCCAGGGGGGGCTACTGATTATGGCTACACCTTC.

The chain carries TRBV5-1 and TRBJ2-1, with D perhaps TRBD2 (6 bases). CDR1 and CDR2 from the germline V gene are SGHRS and YFSETQ. The CDR3 runs 13 residues. V lost 4 bases and J 13 bases, leaving 18 bases between the germline ends. The CDR3 coding sequence is TGCGCCAGCAGCCCGGGACTCAAGGGGAGCCAGTTCTTC. Its translation is CASSPGLKGSQFF.

This clone was seen more than once but under ten times. The J gene is TRBJ2-7, the V gene TRBV28; 8 bases map to TRBD2. Germline CDR1 MDHEN, CDR2 SYDVKM. J gave up 5 bases and V 9 bases, and 21 bases lay outside the gene matches. CDR3 size: 17 residues. This CDR3 is CASWGSWGKREPNEQYF. Here the CDR3 DNA reads TGTGCCAGTTGGGGATCGTGGGGGAAGCGGGAGCCCAACGAGCAGTACTTC.

This clone was counted once. This chain joins TRBV6-6 and TRBJ2-2; D remains ambiguous. CDR3 length: 15 amino acids. The germline gives CDR1 MNHNY, CDR2 SVGAGI (reference sequence). Trimming shortened V by 0 bases and J by 4 bases, and 9 bases separated the two germline ends. The CDR3 coding sequence is TGTGCCAGCAGTTACTCGGCCAGCTCCACCGGGGAGCTGTTTTTT. Its protein product is CASSYSASSTGELFF.